The sequence of this T cell receptor (beta chain) was determined in a study of neurological immune-mediated disorders. A total of 2 million PBMCs stored at -80 degrees C provided the unsorted libraries. This clonotype showed up many times. 5'RACE employing 10-nucleotide random UMIs yielded the cDNA. TCRdb used MiXCR to reprocess the 5' RACE reads, holding one entry per CDR3 protein. There are under 85,000 distinct CDR3 sequences in the sample; approximately 10% occur only once, and roughly 2% lies in the top ten. Germline-derived CDR1 and CDR2 are SEHNR and FQNEAQ (reference sequence). V was trimmed by 6 bases and J by 4 bases, leaving 18 bases between them. The CDR3 runs to 15 residues.

The source of this sequence is a man aged 40-55 years in good health. Sequencing was done on a sample of PBMCs. The rearrangement links TRBV7-9 to TRBJ2-5; tentatively, D is TRBD1 or TRBD2 (5 bases each). The CDR3 protein is CASSSSGAVGETQYF. CDR3 sequence (DNA): TGTGCCAGCAGTTCCTCCGGGGCCGTCGGAGAGACCCAGTACTTC. Variable domain in full (rest from reference TRBV7-9 and TRBJ2-5): DTGVSQNPRHKITKRGQNVTFRCDPISEHNRLYWYRQTLGQGPEFLTYFQNEAQLEKSRLLSDRFSAERPKGSFSTLEIQRTEQGDSAMYLCASSSSGAVGETQYFGPGTRLLVL.